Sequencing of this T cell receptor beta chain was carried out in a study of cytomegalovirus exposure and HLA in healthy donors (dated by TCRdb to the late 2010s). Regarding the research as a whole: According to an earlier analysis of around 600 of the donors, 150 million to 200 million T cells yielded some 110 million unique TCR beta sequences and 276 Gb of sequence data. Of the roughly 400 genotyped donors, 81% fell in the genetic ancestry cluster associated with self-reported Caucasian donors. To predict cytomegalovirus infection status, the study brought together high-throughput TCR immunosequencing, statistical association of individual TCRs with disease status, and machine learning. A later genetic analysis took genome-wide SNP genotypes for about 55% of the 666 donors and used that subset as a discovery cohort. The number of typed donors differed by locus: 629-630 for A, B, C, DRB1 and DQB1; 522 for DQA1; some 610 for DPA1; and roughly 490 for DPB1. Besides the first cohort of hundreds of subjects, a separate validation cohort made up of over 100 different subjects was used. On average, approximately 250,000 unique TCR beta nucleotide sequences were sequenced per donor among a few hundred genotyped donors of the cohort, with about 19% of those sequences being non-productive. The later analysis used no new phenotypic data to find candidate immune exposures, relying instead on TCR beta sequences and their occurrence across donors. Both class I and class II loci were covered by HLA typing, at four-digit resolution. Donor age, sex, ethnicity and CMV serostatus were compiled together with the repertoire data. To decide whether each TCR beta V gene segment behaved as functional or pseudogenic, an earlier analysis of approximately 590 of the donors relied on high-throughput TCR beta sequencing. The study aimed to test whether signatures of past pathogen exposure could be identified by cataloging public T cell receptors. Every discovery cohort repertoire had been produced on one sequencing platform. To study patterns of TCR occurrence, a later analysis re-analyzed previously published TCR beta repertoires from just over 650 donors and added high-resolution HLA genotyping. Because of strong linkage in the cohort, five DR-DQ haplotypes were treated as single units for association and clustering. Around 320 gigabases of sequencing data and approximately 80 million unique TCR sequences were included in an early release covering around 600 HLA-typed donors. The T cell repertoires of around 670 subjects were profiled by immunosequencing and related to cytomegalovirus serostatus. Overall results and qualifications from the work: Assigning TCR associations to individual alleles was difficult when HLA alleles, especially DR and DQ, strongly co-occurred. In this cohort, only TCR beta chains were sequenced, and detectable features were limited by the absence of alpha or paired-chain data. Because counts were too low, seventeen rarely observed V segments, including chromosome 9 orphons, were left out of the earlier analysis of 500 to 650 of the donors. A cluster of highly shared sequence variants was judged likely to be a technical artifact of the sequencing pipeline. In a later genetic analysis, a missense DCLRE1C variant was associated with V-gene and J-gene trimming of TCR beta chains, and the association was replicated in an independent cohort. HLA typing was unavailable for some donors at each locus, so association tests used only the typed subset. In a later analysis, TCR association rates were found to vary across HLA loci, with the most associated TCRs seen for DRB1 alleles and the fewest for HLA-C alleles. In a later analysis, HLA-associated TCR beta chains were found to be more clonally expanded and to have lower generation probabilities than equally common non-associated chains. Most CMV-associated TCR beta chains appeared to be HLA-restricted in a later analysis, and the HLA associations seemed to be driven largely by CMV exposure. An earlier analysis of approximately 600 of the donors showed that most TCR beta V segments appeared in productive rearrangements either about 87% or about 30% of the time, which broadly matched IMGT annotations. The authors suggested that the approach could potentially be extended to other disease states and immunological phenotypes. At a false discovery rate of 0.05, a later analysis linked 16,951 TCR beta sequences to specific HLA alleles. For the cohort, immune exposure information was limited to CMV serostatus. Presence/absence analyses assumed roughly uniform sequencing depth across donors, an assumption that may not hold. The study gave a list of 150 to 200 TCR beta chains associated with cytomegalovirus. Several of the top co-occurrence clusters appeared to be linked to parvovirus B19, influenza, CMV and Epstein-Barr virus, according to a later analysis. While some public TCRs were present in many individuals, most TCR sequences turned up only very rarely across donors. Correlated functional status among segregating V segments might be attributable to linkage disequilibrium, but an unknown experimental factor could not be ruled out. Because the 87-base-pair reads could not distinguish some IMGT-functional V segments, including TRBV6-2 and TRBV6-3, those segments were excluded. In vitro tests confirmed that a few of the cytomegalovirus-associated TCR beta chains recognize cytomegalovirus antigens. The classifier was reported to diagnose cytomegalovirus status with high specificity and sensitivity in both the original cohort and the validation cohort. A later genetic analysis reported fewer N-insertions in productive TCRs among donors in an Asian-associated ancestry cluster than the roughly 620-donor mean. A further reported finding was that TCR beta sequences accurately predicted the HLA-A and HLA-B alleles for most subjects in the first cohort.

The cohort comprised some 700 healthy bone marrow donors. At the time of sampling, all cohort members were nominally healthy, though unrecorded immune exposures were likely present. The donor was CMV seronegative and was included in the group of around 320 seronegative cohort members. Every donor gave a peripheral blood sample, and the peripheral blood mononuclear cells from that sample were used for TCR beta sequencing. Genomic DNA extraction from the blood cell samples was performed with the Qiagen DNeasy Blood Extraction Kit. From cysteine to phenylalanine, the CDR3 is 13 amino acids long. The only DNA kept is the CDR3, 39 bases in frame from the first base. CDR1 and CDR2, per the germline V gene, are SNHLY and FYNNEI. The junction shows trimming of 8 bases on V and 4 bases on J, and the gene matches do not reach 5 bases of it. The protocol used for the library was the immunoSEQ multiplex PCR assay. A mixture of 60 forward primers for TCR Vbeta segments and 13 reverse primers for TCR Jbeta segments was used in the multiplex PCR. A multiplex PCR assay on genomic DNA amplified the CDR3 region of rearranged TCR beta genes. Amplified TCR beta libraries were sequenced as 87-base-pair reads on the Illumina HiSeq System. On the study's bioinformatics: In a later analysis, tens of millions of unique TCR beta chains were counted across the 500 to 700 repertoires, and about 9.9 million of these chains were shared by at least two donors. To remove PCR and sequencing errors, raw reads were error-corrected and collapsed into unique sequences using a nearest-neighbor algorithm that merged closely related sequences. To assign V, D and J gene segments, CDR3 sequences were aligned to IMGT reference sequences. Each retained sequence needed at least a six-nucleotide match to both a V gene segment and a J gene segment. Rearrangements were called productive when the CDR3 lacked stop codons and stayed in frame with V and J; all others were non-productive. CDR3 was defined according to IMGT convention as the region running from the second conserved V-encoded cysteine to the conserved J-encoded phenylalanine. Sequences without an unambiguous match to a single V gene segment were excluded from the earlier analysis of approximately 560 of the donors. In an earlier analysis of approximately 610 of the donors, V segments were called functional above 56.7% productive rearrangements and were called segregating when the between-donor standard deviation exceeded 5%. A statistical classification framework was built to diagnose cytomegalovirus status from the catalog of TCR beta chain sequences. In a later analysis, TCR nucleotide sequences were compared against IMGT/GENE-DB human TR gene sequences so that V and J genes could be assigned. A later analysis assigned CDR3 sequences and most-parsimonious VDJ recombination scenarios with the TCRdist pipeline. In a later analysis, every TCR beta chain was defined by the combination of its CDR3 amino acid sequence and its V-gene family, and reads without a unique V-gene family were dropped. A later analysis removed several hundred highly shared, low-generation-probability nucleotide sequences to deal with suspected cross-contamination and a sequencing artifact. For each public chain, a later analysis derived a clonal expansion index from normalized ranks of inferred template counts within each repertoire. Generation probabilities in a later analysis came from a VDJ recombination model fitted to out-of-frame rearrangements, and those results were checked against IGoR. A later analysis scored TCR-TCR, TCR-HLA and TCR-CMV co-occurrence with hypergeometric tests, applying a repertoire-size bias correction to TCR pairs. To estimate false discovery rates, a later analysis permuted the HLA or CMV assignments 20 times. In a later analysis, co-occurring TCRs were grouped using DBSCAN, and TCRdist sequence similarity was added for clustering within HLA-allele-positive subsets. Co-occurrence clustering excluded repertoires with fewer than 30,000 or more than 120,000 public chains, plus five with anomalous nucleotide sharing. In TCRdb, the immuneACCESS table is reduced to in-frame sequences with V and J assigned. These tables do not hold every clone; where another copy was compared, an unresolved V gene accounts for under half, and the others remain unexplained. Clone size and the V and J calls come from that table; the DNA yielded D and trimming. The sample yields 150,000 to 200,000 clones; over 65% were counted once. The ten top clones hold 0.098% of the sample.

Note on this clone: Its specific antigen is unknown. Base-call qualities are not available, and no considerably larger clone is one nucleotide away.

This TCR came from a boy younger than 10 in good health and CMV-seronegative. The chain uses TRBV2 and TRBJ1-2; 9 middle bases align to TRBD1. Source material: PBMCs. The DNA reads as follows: TGTGCCAGCCGACAACAGGGGGCCTATGGCTACACCTTC. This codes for CASRQQGAYGYTF.